The T cell receptor (beta chain) under discussion was sequenced for a study of immune evolution from preneoplasia to lung adenocarcinoma. Study-level background: HLA loss of heterozygosity: about 7% AIS, about 15% MIA, over 25% ADC, none AAH.

Assay used: immunoSEQ multiplex PCR; TCRdb lists only in-frame clones, some missing. Found here are about 4,900 clones, about 80% of them singletons; the top ten hold around 7.3%. Trimming removed 7 bases from V and 5 bases from J; junction bases left unmatched: 11. The V gene's germline CDR1 is LNHDA and CDR2 SQIVND (reference sequence). The CDR3 runs to 15 residues. Two lung cancer pathologists independently confirmed each histologic diagnosis. The chain recombines TRBV19 with TRBJ1-1, with TRBD1 matching over 9 bases. The sequencing sample was made of FFPE minimally invasive lung adenocarcinoma tissue. This clonotype originated in a person aged 55-80 years with lung adenocarcinoma. CDR3 sequence: CASTYSDRGKTEAFF. DNA for the CDR3: TGTGCCAGTACCTATTCAGACAGGGGGAAAACTGAAGCTTTCTTT. Complete variable domain (other parts from reference TRBV19 and TRBJ1-1): DGGITQSPKYLFRKEGQNVTLSCEQNLNHDAMYWYRQDPGQGLRLIYYSQIVNDFQKGDIAEGYSVSREKKESFPLTVTSAQKNPTAFYLCASTYSDRGKTEAFFGQGTRLTVV.